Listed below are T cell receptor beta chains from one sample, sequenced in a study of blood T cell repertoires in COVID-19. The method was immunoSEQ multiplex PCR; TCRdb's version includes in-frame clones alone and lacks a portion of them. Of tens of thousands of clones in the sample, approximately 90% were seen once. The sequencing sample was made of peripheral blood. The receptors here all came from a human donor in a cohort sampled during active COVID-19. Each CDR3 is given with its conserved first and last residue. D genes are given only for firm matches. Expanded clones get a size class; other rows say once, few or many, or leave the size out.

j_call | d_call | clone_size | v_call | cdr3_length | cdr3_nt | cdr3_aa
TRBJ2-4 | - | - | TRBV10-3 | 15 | TGTGCCATCAGTGATGTTAGTTTAGCCAAAAACATTCAGTACTTC | CAISDVSLAKNIQYF
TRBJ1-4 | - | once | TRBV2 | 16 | TGTGCCAGCATGCGGGCAAGCCAAGCAACTAATGAAAAACTGTTTTTT | CASMRASQATNEKLFF
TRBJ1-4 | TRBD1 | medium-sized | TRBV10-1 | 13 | TGCGCCAGCAGCACAGGGGTGGGCGAAAAACTGTTTTTT | CASSTGVGEKLFF
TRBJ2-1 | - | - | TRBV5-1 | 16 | TGCGCCAGCAGCTTGGCAGGGGTCAGTGGCTACAATGAGCAGTTCTTC | CASSLAGVSGYNEQFF
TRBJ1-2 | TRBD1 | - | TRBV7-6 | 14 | TGTGCCAGCAGCGAGCGGGACAGGGGGTATGGCTACACCTTC | CASSERDRGYGYTF
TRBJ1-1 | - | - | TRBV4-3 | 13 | TGCGCCAGCAGCCCGACAGTACAGACTGAAGCTTTCTTT | CASSPTVQTEAFF
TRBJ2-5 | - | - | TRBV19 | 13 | TGTGCCAGTATGGGCGGGGGCAGAGAGACCCAGTACTTC | CASMGGGRETQYF
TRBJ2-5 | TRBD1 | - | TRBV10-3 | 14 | TGTGCCATCAGTCGACAGGGGACACAAGAGACCCAGTACTTC | CAISRQGTQETQYF
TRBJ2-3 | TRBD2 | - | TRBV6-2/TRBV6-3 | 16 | TGTGCCAGCAGTTCCGGCGGCGGGAGGAGTGCAGATACGCAGTATTTT | CASSSGGGRSADTQYF
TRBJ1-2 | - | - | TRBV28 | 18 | TGTGCCAGCAGTTTAAACCTCCGGCAGTTTGGGGAGGGAGATGGCTACACCTTC | CASSLNLRQFGEGDGYTF
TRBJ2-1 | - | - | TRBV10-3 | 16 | TGTGCCATCAGAGTCTCAAGGGGGGGCCTAGACAATGAGCAGTTCTTC | CAIRVSRGGLDNEQFF
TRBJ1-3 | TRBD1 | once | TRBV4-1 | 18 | TGCGCCAGCAGCCAAGGTCCCCGGGGGACAGCGAGCGGAAACACCATATATTTT | CASSQGPRGTASGNTIYF
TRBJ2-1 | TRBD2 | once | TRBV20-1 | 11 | TGCAGTGCTAGACACGTCGGGAGGGAGTTCTTC | CSARHVGREFF
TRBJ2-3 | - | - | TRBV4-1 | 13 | TGCGCCAGCAGCCAAGTCAGCCGGGAGACGCAGTATTTT | CASSQVSRETQYF
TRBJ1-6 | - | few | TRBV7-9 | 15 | TGTGCCAGCAGCTTAAAGGAACAGCTTAATTCACCCCTCCACTTT | CASSLKEQLNSPLHF
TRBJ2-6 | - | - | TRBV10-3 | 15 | TGTGCCATCAGTGAAGACAGCTCTGGGGCCAACGTCCTGACTTTC | CAISEDSSGANVLTF
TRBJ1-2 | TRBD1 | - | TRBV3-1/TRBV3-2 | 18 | TGTGCCAGCAGCCAGCCGAAGACAGGGGGAATAGGGGGCTATGGCTACACCTTC | CASSQPKTGGIGGYGYTF
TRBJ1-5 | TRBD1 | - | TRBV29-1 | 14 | TGCAGCGTGACAGGGTCTATCGGCAATCAGCCCCAGCATTTT | CSVTGSIGNQPQHF
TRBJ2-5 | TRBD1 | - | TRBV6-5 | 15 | TGTGCCAGCAGTCCCGGACAGGGCTATAGCGAGACCCAGTACTTC | CASSPGQGYSETQYF
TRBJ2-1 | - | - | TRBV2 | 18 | TGTGCCAGCAGCCCCGGCCCCCTGTTAGCAACTGTTGACAATGAGCAGTTCTTC | CASSPGPLLATVDNEQFF
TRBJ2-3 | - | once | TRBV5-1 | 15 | TGCGCCAGCAGCTTGTCAGGGGAAGGACTAGATACGCAGTATTTT | CASSLSGEGLDTQYF
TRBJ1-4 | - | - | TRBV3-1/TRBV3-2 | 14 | TGTGCCAGCAGCCCCCTCTCGGACAGTGGCAAACTGTTTTTT | CASSPLSDSGKLFF
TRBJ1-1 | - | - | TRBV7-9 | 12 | TGTGCCAGCAGCTTAGGACAGATTGAAGCTTTCTTT | CASSLGQIEAFF
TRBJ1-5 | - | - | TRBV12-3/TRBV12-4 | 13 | TGTGCCAGCATGGGCAGCCCAGGGAAGCCCCAGCATTTT | CASMGSPGKPQHF
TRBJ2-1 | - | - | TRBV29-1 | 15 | TGCAGCGTTTCTAATGATTCCCTCTCCTACAATGAGCAGTTCTTC | CSVSNDSLSYNEQFF
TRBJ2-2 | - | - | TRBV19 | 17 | TGTGCCAGTAATCCCCTGGTGGGCAGGGTAGGCACCGGGGAGCTGTTTTTT | CASNPLVGRVGTGELFF
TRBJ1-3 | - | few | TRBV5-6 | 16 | TGTGCCAGCAGCCCAGGGTGGGTAGACTCTGGAAACACCATATATTTT | CASSPGWVDSGNTIYF
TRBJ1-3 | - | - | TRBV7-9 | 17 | TGTGCCAGCAGCTTAGGGACACCGATCAGCTCTGGAAACACCATATATTTT | CASSLGTPISSGNTIYF
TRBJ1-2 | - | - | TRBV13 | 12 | TGTGCCAGCAGCACATCTAAGCGGGGCTACACCTTC | CASSTSKRGYTF
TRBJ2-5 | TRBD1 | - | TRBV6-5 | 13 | TGTGCCAGCTGGACAGGGTTGAAAGAGACCCAGTACTTC | CASWTGLKETQYF
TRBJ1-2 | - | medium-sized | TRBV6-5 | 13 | TGTGCCAGCAGTTGGGAGCGAAACTATGGCTACACCTTC | CASSWERNYGYTF
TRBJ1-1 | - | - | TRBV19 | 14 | TGTGCCAGTAGTATCCAAGGAGGAGGTTCGGAAGCTTTCTTT | CASSIQGGGSEAFF
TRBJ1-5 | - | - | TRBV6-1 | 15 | TGTGCCAGCAGTGAAGTAACAGGAGGCAATCAGCCCCAGCATTTT | CASSEVTGGNQPQHF